A single sample gave rise to the 27 T cell receptor beta chains below, sequenced in a study of CD8+ T cells in alopecia areata (dated by TCRdb to 2016 to 2019). According to the study, the label for this sample's time point signals: baseline before oral tofacitinib. Preparation of the library involved the immunoSEQ multiplex PCR assay. For TCR sequencing, RNA was extracted from every sample and reverse transcribed into cDNA to serve as template. The clones in this table, taken by TCRdb from immuneACCESS, are in-frame only. Not every clone is retained; where verified, under half of the shortfall comes from an unresolved V gene, and the cause of the rest is unknown. This sample has 150,000 or so clones in its table, and 40% to 65% of those were observed once. Roughly a fifth of the sample is taken by the ten largest. This specimen consisted of CD8+ T cells sorted from blood, obtained at week 0. The source is a human donor with alopecia areata.

This clone occurred a few times. Other nucleotide sequences in the sample specify the same CDR3. The V gene is TRBV29-1, the J gene TRBJ2-1; 8 nucleotides align to TRBD2. This CDR3 has 13 amino acids. Germline CDR1 SQVTM, CDR2 ANQGSEA. V dropped 4 bases and J dropped 4; count of bases not matched to a gene: 3. For the CDR3, the DNA is TGCAGCGTTGGCGGGGGGTCTTACAATGAGCAGTTCTTC. Protein product: CSVGGGSYNEQFF.

V gene TRBV5-1 combines with J gene TRBJ2-1; D unresolved. V gave up 3 bases and J gave up 7 bases, with 8 bases separating them. This CDR3 region has 12 residues. Germline CDR1 reads SGHRS; CDR2 reads YFSETQ. The CDR3 reads CASSWRENEQFF. CDR3 coding DNA: TGCGCCAGCAGCTGGAGAGAGAATGAGCAGTTCTTC.

This clone has just a few counts. V is TRBV19 and J is TRBJ1-2; D is ambiguous. The CDR3 spans 15 residues. From germline, CDR1 is LNHDA and CDR2 SQIVND (reference sequence). V shed 5 bases and J shed 1 base, with 14 bases lying between them. CDR3 in amino acids: CASSPNPPDNYGYTF. CDR3 nucleotide sequence: TGTGCCAGTAGTCCCAACCCACCCGATAACTATGGCTACACCTTC.

V gene TRBV2 combines with J gene TRBJ2-7, with 7 bases lining up with TRBD2. The CDR3 loop spans 11 amino acids. Trimming at V came to 8 bases and at J to 12 bases, leaving 10 bases not matched to a gene. Germline V gene data show CDR1 as SNHLY and CDR2 as FYNNEI. CDR3 protein: CASGTSVSLYF. The CDR3, as DNA: TGTGCCAGCGGAACTAGCGTGTCGTTGTACTTC.

This clone was counted only a few times. V and J are TRBV10-3 and TRBJ1-1; 8 bases match TRBD1. With 4 bases clipped from V and 2 bases from J, the junction kept 6 bases outside the gene matches. Germline CDR1 and CDR2: ENHRY and SYGVKD. The CDR3 sequence is 15 residues long. The DNA of the CDR3 is TGTGCCATCAGTGGAGGGGACAGGACTAACACTGAAGCTTTCTTT. It yields the protein CAISGGDRTNTEAFF.

This clone was counted between two and nine times. The J gene is TRBJ2-7, the V gene TRBV7-2; 10 bases fit TRBD2. J was trimmed by 0 bases and V by 5 bases; bases with no gene match: 4. CDR3 length: 15 amino acids. Germline assignment: CDR1 SGHTA and CDR2 FQGNSA. DNA of the CDR3: TGTGCCAGCAGCGTGGGACTAGCGATCTCCTACGAGCAGTACTTC. Its translation is CASSVGLAISYEQYF.

This clone showed up just a few times. J is TRBJ2-5 and V is TRBV29-1; D may be TRBD2 (6 bases). V gave up 6 bases and J gave up 2 bases, with 16 bases separating them. Germline loops: CDR1 SQVTM, CDR2 ANQGSEA. The CDR3 length is 14 residues. This chain's CDR3 is CSVATGGYQETQYF. The CDR3 nucleotides read TGCAGCGTGGCCACAGGAGGGTATCAAGAGACCCAGTACTTC.

Concerning this clone: At one end the junction does not follow the germline gene, possibly because of a read error. The chain's CDR3 is CASSPRRDRVSVF. The CDR3 DNA reads as TGTGCCAGCAGCCCCCGGCGGGACAGGGTATCGGTCTTC. This chain connects TRBV11-2 to TRBJ2-1; 9 bases are shared with TRBD1. The length of the CDR3 is 13 residues. Per the germline V gene, CDR1 is SGHAT and CDR2 is FQNNGV.

The chain recombines TRBV30 with TRBJ1-2; the D gene is possibly TRBD1 (6 bases). CDR3 length equals 12 residues. Per the germline V gene, CDR1 is GTSNPN and CDR2 is SVGIG (reference sequence). V lost 2 bases, J lost 8 bases, and 12 bases lay in between. The chain's CDR3 is CAWSMGGHGYTF. For the CDR3, the DNA is TGTGCCTGGAGTATGGGGGGGCACGGCTACACCTTC.

The chain employs TRBV29-1 and TRBJ1-1, with TRBD1 matching 8 bases. CDR1 and CDR2 (germline): SQVTM, ANQGSEA. The CDR3 spans 10 residues. Trimming took 5 bases from V and 8 from J; bases not matched to a gene: 1. CDR3: CSVWTGEAFF. In DNA, the CDR3 is TGCAGCGTTTGGACAGGGGAAGCTTTCTTT.

This chain connects TRBV30 to TRBJ1-1; unclear D gene. Trimming took off 1 base at V and 2 bases at J, with 8 bases between the two ends. Germline CDR1 is GTSNPN and CDR2 is SVGIG (reference sequence). This CDR3 spans 13 amino acids. CDR3 residues: CAWSDSFNTEAFF. The CDR3 bases are TGTGCCTGGAGTGACTCATTTAACACTGAAGCTTTCTTT.

The V gene is TRBV30, the J gene TRBJ2-7, with 7 bases aligning to TRBD1. The CDR3 extends over 13 amino acids. Germline V CDR1 and CDR2: GTSNPN, SVGIG (reference sequence). V was clipped by 5 bases and J by 2 bases; unmatched bases: 6. Written as DNA, the CDR3 is TGTGCCTGGGGACAAGGGGGCCCCTACGAGCAGTACTTC. It encodes CAWGQGGPYEQYF.

This clone turned up a few times. The chain uses TRBV14 and TRBJ2-3; 10 nucleotides line up with TRBD2. After removal of 2 bases from V and 3 bases from J, the junction contained 5 bases not matched to a gene. This CDR3 region has 16 residues. Germline CDR1 and CDR2: SGHDN and FVKESK. The CDR3 DNA sequence: TGTGCCAGCAGCCAACTGAGCGGGGGGGCAACAGATACGCAGTATTTT. Amino acids: CASSQLSGGATDTQYF.

The gene calls are TRBV5-6 and TRBJ1-6, with 7 bases matching TRBD1. The germline gives CDR1 SGHDT, CDR2 YYEEEE. Unmatched junction bases numbered 6, after V lost 2 bases and J lost 7 bases. This CDR3 is 15 amino acids long. The CDR3 region is CASSLGTGANSPLHF. CDR3 sequence (DNA): TGTGCCAGCAGCTTAGGTACAGGGGCGAATTCACCCCTCCACTTT. The whole variable domain, remainder taken from reference TRBV5-6 and TRBJ1-6, is DAGVTQSPTHLIKTRGQQVTLRCSPKSGHDTVSWYQQALGQGPQFIFQYYEEEERQRGNFPDRFSGHQFPNYSSELNVNALLLGDSALYLCASSLGTGANSPLHFGNGTRLTVT.

This clone has a handful of counts. The chain is built from TRBV15 and TRBJ1-2; TRBD1 might be the D (5 bases). The length of the CDR3 is 15 residues. V was pared by 9 bases and J by 3 bases, with 20 bases between. Germline V lookup: CDR1 LNHNV, CDR2 YYDKDF (reference sequence). DNA for the CDR3: TGTGCCACTTCGCCGGCCGGGGGGACCGACTATGGCTACACCTTC. Its translation is CATSPAGGTDYGYTF.

The CDR3 DNA reads as TGTGCCTCCCACCTGGGGGAGACCCAGTACTTC. Translating gives CASHLGETQYF. This chain uses TRBV25-1 with TRBJ2-5, with D unclear. Germline V lookup: CDR1 MGHDK, CDR2 SYGVNS. V was shortened by 11 bases and J by 5 bases, with 12 bases between the two germline ends. The CDR3 totals 11 residues.

The V call is TRBV28, the J call TRBJ1-6; 8 bases line up with TRBD1. Germline trimming cut 5 bases from V and 1 base from J; bases unmatched to any gene: 7. This CDR3 has 17 residues. The germline V gene encodes CDR1 MDHEN and CDR2 SYDVKM. The CDR3 loop is CASSTGQGGSYNSPLHF. CDR3 nucleotide sequence: TGTGCCAGCAGTACTGGACAGGGTGGATCCTATAATTCACCCCTCCACTTT.

J is TRBJ2-5 and V is TRBV30; D is possibly TRBD2 (6 bases). Trimming cost V 2 bases and J 4 bases, with 17 bases left between them. Germline values: CDR1 GTSNPN, CDR2 SVGIG (reference sequence). The CDR3 loop spans 15 amino acids. The CDR3 is CAWSLGGAPSETQYF. CDR3 nucleotides: TGTGCCTGGAGTTTAGGAGGGGCGCCGTCAGAGACCCAGTACTTC.

The table lists this clone with a few counts. This chain uses TRBV6-5 with TRBJ1-2, with TRBD1 matching over 11 bases. Germline V gives CDR1 MNHEY, CDR2 SVGAGI. This CDR3 comprises 13 residues. Trimming cost V 7 bases and J 7 bases; bases outside gene matches: 5. For the CDR3, the DNA is TGTGCCAGCACGTTAGGGACAGGGGGTGGCTACACCTTC. This gives the protein CASTLGTGGGYTF.

The rearrangement joins TRBV6-6 to TRBJ2-3; either TRBD1 or TRBD2 may supply D (5 bases each). V lost 7 bases, J lost 2 bases, and 16 bases lay in between. The CDR3 sequence is 15 residues long. Germline assignment: CDR1 MNHNY and CDR2 SVGAGI (reference sequence). The CDR3 region is CASTQGSGTTDTQYF. The CDR3 DNA follows: TGTGCCAGCACCCAAGGATCGGGGACCACAGATACGCAGTATTTT.

V usage is TRBV10-3 and J usage is TRBJ1-2; 8 positions match TRBD1. The CDR3 is made up of 14 amino acids. V lost 3 bases, J lost 6 bases, and 6 bases stayed unmatched. Germline lookup yields CDR1 ENHRY and CDR2 SYGVKD. For the CDR3, the DNA is TGTGCCATCAGTGATTCAGGGGGCGGCGATGGCTACACCTTC. Residues: CAISDSGGGDGYTF.

The chain combines TRBV10-2 with TRBJ2-3; D may be TRBD2 (6 bases). Between the trimmed V and J ends, which lost 5 bases and 15 bases, there was a span of 18 bases. The germline CDR1 and CDR2 sequences are WSHSY and SAAADI. The CDR3 length is 12 residues. CDR3 coding DNA: TGCGCCAGCAGTTCTTCCGGGACTCCCACCTATTTT. This sequence encodes CASSSSGTPTYF.

The J gene is TRBJ1-1, the V gene TRBV4-3; 7 bases map to TRBD1. The J segment lost 1 base and the V segment lost 1 base, leaving 6 bases of the junction unmatched. The CDR3 has 16 amino acids. Germline V CDR1 and CDR2: LGHNA, YSLEER. The CDR3 DNA reads TGCGCCAGCAGCCAAGGTTCTGACAGGGCGAACACTGAAGCTTTCTTT. Residues: CASSQGSDRANTEAFF.

The V and J genes are TRBV4-3 and TRBJ2-3, with D perhaps matching TRBD2 (5 bases). With 3 bases removed from V and 3 bases from J, the gap between germline ends came to 10 bases. The CDR3 has 14 residues. Germline-derived CDR1 and CDR2 are LGHNA and YSLEER. CDR3 bases: TGCGCCAGCAGCCAGGCCGGGATTACAGATACGCAGTATTTT. Translating it yields CASSQAGITDTQYF.

The rearrangement uses TRBV7-3 and TRBJ2-2; D call uncertain. This CDR3 spans 12 amino acids. Per the germline V gene, CDR1 is SGHTA and CDR2 is FQGTGA. The V and J ends lost 3 bases and 6 bases respectively, with 5 bases between them. The CDR3 nucleotides are TGTGCCAGCAGCTTTAGCCCCGGGGAGCTGTTTTTT. This translates into CASSFSPGELFF.

DNA of the CDR3: TGTGCCAGCAGCTTAGGAGGGAGAGAGAGGACGCAGTATTTT. Translating gives CASSLGGRERTQYF. This sequence joins TRBV7-9 and TRBJ2-3; D might be TRBD2 (5 bases). The V gene lost 1 base and the J gene lost 9 bases, with 14 bases spanning the gap. This CDR3 region has 14 residues. Per the germline V gene, CDR1 is SEHNR and CDR2 is FQNEAQ (reference sequence).

The V and J genes are TRBV29-1 and TRBJ2-7; D remains unclear. CDR3 length: 13 amino acids. Deletions cut 7 bases from V and 1 base from J, with 14 bases between. Per the germline V gene, CDR1 is SQVTM and CDR2 is ANQGSEA. CDR3 nucleotide sequence: TGCAGCGCAGAAGGGCATTCGTCCTACGAGCAGTACTTC. Translation: CSAEGHSSYEQYF.